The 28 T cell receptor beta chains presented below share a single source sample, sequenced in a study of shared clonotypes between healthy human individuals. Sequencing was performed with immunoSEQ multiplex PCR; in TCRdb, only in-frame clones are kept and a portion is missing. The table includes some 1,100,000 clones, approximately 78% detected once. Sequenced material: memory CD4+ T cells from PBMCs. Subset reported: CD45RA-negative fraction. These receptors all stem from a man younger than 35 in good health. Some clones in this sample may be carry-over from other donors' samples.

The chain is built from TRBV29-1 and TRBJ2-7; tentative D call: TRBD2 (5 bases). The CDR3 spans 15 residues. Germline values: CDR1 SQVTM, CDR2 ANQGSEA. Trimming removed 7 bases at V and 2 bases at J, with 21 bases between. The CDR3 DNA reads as TGCAGCGGCCTCAGTCCGCCTAGCTACCCCTACGAGCAGTACTTC. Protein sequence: CSGLSPPSYPYEQYF.

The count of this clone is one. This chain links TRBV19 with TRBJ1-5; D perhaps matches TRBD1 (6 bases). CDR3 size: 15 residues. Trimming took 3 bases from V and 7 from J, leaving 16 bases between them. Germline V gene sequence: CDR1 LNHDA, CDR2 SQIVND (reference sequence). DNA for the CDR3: TGTGCCAGTAGTATTTTCCGGGACATTAGGCAGCCCCAGCATTTT. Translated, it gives CASSIFRDIRQPQHF.

The CDR3 region is CASSRLAGEADTQYF. In DNA form, the CDR3 reads TGCGCCAGCAGCCGACTAGCGGGAGAGGCAGATACGCAGTATTTT. The chain employs TRBV5-1 and TRBJ2-3; 12 bases agree with TRBD2. The CDR3 sequence is 15 residues long. Trimming cost V 4 bases and J 4 bases; bases outside gene matches: 4. CDR1 is SGHRS, CDR2 YFSETQ, per germline.

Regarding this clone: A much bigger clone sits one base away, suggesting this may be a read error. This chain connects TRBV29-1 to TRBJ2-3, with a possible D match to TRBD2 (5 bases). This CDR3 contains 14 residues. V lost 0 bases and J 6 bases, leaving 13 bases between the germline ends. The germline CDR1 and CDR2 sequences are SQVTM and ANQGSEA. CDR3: CSVEEGVGADTQYF. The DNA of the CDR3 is TGCAGCGTTGAAGAAGGCGTGGGAGCGGATACGCAGTATTTT.

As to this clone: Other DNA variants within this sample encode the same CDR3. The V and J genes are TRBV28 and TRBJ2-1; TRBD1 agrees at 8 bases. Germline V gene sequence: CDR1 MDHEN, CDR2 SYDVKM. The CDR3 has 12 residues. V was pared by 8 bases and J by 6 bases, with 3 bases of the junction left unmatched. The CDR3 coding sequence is TGTGCCAGCGGAACAGGGGGCAATGAGCAGTTCTTC. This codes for CASGTGGNEQFF.

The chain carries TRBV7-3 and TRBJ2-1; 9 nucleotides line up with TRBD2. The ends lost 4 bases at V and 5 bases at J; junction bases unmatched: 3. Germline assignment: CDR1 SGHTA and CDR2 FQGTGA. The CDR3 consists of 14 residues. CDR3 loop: CASSSGTSNNEQFF. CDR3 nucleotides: TGTGCCAGCAGCTCCGGGACTAGCAACAATGAGCAGTTCTTC.

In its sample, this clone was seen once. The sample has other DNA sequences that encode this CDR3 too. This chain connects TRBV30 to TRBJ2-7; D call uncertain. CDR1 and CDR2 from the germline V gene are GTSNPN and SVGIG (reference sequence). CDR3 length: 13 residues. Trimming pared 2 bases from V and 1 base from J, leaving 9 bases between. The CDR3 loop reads CAWSRDRSYEQYF. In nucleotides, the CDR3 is TGTGCCTGGAGTCGTGACCGATCCTACGAGCAGTACTTC.

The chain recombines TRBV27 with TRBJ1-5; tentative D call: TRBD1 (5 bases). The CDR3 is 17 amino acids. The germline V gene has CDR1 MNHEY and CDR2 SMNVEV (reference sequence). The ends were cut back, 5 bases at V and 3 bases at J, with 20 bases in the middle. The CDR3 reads CASSNSFGRGYNQPQHF. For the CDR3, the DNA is TGTGCCAGCAGTAACTCCTTCGGGAGGGGCTACAATCAGCCCCAGCATTTT.

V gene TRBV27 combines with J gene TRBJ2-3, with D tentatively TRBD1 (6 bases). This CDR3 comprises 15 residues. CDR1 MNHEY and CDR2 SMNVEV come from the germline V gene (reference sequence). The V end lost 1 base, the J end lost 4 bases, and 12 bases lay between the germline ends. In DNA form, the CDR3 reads TGTGCCAGCAGTTTATTACAGGGAAACGCAGATACGCAGTATTTT. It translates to CASSLLQGNADTQYF.

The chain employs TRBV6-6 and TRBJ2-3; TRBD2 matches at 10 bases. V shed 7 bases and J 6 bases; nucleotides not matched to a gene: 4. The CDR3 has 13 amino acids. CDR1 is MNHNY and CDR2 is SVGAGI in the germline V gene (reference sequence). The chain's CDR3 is CASTLAGVDTQYF. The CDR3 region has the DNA TGTGCCAGCACCCTAGCGGGAGTTGATACGCAGTATTTT.

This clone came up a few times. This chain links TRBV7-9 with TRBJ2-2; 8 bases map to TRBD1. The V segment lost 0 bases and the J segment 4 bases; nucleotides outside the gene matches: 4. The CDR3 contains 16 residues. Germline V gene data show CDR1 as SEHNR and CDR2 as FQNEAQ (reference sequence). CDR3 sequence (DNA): TGTGCCAGCAGCTTAGCCCAGGGGGCCGTCACCGGGGAGCTGTTTTTT. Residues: CASSLAQGAVTGELFF.

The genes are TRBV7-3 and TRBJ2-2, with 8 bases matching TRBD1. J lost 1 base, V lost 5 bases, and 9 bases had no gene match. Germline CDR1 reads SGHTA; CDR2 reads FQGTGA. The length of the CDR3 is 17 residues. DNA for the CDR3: TGTGCCAGCAGCCCCACGAGACAGGGGAGGAACACCGGGGAGCTGTTTTTT. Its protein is CASSPTRQGRNTGELFF.

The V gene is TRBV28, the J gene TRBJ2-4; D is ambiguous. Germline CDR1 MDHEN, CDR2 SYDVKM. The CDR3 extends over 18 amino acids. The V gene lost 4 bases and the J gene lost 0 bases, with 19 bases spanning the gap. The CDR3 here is CASSSPPQGILAKNIQYF. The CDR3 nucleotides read TGTGCCAGCAGTTCCCCCCCACAAGGAATCCTAGCCAAAAACATTCAGTACTTC.

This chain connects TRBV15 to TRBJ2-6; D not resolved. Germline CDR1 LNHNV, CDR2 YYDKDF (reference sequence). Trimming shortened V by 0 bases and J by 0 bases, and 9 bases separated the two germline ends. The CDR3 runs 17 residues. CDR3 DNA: TGTGCCACCAGCAGAGATAGGGCAGCCTCTGGGGCCAACGTCCTGACTTTC. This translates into CATSRDRAASGANVLTF. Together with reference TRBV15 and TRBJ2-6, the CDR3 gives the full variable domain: DAMVIQNPRYQVTQFGKPVTLSCSQTLNHNVMYWYQQKSSQAPKLLFHYYDKDFNNEADTPDNFQSRRPNTSFCFLDIRSPGLGDTAMYLCATSRDRAASGANVLTFGAGSRLTVL.

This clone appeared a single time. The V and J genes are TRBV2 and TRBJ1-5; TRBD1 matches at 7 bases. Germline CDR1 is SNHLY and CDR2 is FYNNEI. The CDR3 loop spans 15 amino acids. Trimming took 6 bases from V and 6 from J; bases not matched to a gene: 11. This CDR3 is CASSQNRGTSQPQHF. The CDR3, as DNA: TGTGCCAGCAGCCAAAACAGGGGTACTAGTCAGCCCCAGCATTTT.

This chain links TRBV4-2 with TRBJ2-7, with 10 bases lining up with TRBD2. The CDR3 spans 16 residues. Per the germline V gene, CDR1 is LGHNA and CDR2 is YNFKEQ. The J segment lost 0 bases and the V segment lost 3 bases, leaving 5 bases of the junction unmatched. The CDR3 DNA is TGTGCCAGCAGCCATCCCTCTAGCGGGAGCTCCTACGAGCAGTACTTC. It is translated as CASSHPSSGSSYEQYF.

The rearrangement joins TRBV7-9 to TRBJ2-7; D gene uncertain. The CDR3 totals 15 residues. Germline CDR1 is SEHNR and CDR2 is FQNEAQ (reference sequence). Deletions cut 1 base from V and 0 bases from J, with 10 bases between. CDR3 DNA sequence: TGTGCCAGCAGCTTAGTCGGCGTCCTCTCCTACGAGCAGTACTTC. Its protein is CASSLVGVLSYEQYF.

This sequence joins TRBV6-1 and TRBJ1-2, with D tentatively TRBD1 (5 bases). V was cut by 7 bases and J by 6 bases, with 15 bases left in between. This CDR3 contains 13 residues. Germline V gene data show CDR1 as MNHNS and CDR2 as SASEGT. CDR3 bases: TGTGCCAGCATGGGGCTGGGGCGTAATGGCTACACCTTC. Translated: CASMGLGRNGYTF.

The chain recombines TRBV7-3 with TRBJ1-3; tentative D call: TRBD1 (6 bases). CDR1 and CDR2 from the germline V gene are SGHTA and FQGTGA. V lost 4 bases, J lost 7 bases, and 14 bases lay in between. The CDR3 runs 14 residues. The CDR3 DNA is TGTGCCAGCAGCTACGACATCCAGGGGAACACCATATATTTT. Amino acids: CASSYDIQGNTIYF.

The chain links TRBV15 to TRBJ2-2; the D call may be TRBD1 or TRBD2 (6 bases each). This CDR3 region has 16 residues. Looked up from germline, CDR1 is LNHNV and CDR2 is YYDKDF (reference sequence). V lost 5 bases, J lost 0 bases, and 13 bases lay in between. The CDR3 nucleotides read TGTGCCACCAGCGGTGGGGGGACAACGAACACCGGGGAGCTGTTTTTT. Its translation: CATSGGGTTNTGELFF.

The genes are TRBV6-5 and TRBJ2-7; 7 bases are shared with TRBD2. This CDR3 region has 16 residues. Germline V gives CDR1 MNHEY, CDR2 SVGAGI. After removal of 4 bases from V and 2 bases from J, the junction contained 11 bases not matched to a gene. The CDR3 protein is CASSSALGRRTYEQYF. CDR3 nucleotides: TGTGCCAGCAGTTCCGCCCTCGGGAGGCGCACCTACGAGCAGTACTTC.

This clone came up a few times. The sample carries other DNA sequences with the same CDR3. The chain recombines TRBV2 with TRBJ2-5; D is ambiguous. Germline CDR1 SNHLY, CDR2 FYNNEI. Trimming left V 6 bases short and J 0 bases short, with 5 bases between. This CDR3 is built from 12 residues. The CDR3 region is CASSLYQETQYF. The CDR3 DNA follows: TGTGCCAGCAGCCTATACCAAGAGACCCAGTACTTC. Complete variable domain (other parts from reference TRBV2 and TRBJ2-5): EPEVTQTPSHQVTQMGQEVILRCVPISNHLYFYWYRQILGQKVEFLVSFYNNEISEKSEIFDDQFSVERPDGSNFTLKIRSTKLEDSAMYFCASSLYQETQYFGPGTRLLVL.

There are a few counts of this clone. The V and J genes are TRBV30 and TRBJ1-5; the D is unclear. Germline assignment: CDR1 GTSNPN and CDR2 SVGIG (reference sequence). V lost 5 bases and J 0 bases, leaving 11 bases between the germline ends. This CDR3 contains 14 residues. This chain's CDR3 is CAWARTDSNQPQHF. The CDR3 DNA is TGTGCCTGGGCCAGGACGGATAGCAATCAGCCCCAGCATTTT.

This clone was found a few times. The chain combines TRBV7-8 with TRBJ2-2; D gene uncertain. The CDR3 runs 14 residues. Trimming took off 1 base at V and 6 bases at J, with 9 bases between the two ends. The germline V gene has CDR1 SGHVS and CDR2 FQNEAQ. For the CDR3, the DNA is TGTGCCAGCAGCTTAGTTCTTAGCCCCGGGGAGCTGTTTTTT. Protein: CASSLVLSPGELFF.

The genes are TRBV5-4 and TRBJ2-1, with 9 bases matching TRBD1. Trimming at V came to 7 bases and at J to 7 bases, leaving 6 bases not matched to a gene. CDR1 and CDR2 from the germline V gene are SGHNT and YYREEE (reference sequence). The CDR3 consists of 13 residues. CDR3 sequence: CASHRDRVNEQFF. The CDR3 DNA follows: TGTGCCAGCCACCGGGACAGGGTAAATGAGCAGTTCTTC.

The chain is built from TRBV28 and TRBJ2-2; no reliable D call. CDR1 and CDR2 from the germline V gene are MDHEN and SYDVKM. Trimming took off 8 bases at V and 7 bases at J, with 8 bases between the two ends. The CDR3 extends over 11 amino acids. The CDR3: CASGVGGELFF. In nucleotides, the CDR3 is TGTGCCAGCGGTGTGGGCGGGGAGCTGTTTTTT.

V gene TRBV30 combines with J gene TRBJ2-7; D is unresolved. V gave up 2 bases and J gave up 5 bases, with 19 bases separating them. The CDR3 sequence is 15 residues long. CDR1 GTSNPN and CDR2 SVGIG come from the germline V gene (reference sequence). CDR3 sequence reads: CAWSFAYSGLDEQYF. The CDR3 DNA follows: TGTGCCTGGAGTTTCGCGTACTCCGGCCTCGACGAGCAGTACTTC. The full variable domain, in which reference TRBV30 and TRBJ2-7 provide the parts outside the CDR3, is SQTIHQWPATLVQPVGSPLSLECTVEGTSNPNLYWYRQAAGRGLQLLFYSVGIGQISSEVPQNLSASRPQDRQFILSSKKLLLSDSGFYLCAWSFAYSGLDEQYFGPGTRLTVT.

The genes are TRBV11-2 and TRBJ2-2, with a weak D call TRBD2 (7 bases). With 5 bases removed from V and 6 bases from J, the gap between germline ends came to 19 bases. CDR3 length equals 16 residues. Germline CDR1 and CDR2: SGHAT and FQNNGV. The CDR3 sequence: CASSPPGGAYPGELFF. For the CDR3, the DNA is TGTGCCAGCAGCCCACCGGGGGGCGCGTATCCCGGGGAGCTGTTTTTT.